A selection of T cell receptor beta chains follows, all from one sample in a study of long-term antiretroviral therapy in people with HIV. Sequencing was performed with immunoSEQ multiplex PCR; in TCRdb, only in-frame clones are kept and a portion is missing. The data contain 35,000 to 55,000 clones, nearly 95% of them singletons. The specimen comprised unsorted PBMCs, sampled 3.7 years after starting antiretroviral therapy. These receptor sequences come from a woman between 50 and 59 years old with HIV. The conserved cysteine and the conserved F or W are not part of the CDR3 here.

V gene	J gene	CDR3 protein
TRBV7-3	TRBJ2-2	ASSGGATTGELF
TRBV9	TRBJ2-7	ASSVRFESGEQY
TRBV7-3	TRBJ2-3	ASSLGGGPFGSTDTQY
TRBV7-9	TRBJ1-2	ASSSVRDGVGGYT
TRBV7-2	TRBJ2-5	ASSLGSPAGGQETQY
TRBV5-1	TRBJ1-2	ASTFDRDYGYT
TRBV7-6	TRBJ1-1	ASSLRKYTGVANTEAF
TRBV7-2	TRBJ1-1	ASCMRVSTEAF
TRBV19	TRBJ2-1	ASSPPQGETYNEQF
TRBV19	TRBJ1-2	ASSMETPIGDYGYT
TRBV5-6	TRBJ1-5	ASSDRRRGAGNQPQH
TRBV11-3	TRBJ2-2	ASSSLSGTGELF
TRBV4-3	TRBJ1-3	ASSQDRTSRNTIY
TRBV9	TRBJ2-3	ASSVEQSPSGPDTQY
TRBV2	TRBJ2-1	ASIQDGYNEQF
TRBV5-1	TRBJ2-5	ASSFIERGEETQY
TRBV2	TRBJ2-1	ASTLGNEQF
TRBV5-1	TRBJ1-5	ASSLLGGEGQPQH
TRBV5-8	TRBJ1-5	ASSLASGRNQPQH
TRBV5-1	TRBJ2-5	ASSSLGFTETQY
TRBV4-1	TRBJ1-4	ASSQARAGIGEKLF
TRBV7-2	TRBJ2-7	ASSLGSGYEQY
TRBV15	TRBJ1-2	ATRSMGARSARYYGYT
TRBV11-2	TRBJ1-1	ASSQGGAEAF
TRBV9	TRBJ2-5	ASSASYQETQY
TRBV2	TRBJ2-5	ASKEGLAGAQETQY
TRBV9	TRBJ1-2	ASSVGGTPYGYT
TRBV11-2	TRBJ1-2	ASSLIPRWGYGYT
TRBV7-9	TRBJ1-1	ASSLAIAGVTEAF
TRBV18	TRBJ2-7	ASSRGSSVKEQY
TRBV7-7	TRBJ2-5	ASSFSSGTGETQY
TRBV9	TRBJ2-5	ASSIGGAQETQY
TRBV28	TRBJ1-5	ASNSRQGLGNQPQH
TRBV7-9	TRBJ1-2	ASSPLGQGRYGYT
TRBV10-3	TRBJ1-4	AISEPGGDEKLF
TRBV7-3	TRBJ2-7	ASSFGPSTTEQY
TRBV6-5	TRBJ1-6	ASNPGTGSSPLH
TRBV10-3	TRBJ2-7	ACGTAATYEQY
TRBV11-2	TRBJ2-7	ASSRGGRASEQY
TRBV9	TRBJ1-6	ASSVGGRANSPLH
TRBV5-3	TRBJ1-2	ARSAGQSRYGYT
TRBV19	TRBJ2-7	ASSGLGNYEQY
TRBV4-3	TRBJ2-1	ASSTSGGKYNEQF
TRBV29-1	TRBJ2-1	SVDGGLDEQF
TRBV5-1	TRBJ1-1	ASSLVGGGYTEAF
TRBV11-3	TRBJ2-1	ASSLDLGLYNEQF
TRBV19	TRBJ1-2	ASSDPDRTSYGYT
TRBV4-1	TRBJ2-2	ASSQRSGGQTGELF
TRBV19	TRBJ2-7	ASSLGGTGLYEQY
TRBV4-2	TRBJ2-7	ASSQDHQAGQAYYEQY
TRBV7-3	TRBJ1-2	ASSQGQGRGYT
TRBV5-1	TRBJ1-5	ASSLAGKDQPQH
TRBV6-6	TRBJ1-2	ASSRFDRADGYT
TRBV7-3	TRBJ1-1	ASSPSGTGPEAF